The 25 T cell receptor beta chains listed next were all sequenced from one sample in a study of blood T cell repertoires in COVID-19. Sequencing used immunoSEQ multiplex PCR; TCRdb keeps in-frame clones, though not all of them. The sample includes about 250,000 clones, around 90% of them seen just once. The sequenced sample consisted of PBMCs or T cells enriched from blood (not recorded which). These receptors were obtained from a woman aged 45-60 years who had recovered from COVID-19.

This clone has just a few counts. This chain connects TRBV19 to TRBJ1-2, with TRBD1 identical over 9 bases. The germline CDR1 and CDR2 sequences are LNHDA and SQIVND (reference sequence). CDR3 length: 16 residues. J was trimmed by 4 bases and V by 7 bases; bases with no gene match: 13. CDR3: CASTRIAGQGTYGYTF. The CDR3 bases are TGTGCCAGTACGAGAATTGCGGGACAGGGAACCTATGGCTACACCTTC.

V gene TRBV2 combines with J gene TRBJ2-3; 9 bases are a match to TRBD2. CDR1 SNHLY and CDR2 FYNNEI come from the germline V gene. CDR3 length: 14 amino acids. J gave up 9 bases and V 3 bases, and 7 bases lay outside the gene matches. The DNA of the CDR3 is TGTGCCAGCAGTGAGGGTAGCGGGAGTGGGACGCAGTATTTT. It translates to CASSEGSGSGTQYF.

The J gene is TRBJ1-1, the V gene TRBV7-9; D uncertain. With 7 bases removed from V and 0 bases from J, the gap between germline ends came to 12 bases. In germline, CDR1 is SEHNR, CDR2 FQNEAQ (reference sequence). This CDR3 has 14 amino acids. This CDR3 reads CASTKSTLNTEAFF. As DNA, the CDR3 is TGTGCCAGCACCAAATCCACACTGAACACTGAAGCTTTCTTT.

The CDR3: CASSVVSNTDTQYF. In nucleotides, the CDR3 is TGTGCCAGCAGCGTAGTGAGTAACACAGATACGCAGTATTTT. This rearrangement joins TRBV9 to TRBJ2-3; D gene uncertain. Germline V gene sequence: CDR1 SGDLS, CDR2 YYNGEE. V lost 0 bases, J lost 2 bases, and 7 bases lay in between. The CDR3 is 14 residues long.

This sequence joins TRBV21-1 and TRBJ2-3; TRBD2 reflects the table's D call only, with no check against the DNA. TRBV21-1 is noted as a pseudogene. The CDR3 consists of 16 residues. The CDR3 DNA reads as TGTGCCAGCAGCAGGGTAACGGGGAGTTCGGCAGATACGCAGTATTTT. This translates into CASSRVTGSSADTQYF.

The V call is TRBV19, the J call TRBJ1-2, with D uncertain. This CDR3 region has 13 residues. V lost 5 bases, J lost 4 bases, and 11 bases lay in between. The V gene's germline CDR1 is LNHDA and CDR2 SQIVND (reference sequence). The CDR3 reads CASSPLAIYGYTF. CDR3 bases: TGTGCCAGTAGTCCCCTCGCGATCTATGGCTACACCTTC.

The CDR3 loop is CASSETGRSSYNEQFF. For the CDR3, the DNA is TGCGCCAGCAGTGAAACCGGTCGTAGCTCCTACAATGAGCAGTTCTTC. V is TRBV10-1 and J is TRBJ2-1; D is uncertain. Germline CDR1 reads WNHNN; CDR2 reads SYGVQD (reference sequence). The ends were cut back, 3 bases at V and 0 bases at J, with 12 bases in the middle. CDR3 length: 16 amino acids.

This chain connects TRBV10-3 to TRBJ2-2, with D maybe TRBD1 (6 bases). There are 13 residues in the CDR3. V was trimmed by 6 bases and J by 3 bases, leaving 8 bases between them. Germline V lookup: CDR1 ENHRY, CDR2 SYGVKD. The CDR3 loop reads CAIRPGDTGELFF. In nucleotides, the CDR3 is TGTGCCATCAGACCAGGGGACACCGGGGAGCTGTTTTTT.

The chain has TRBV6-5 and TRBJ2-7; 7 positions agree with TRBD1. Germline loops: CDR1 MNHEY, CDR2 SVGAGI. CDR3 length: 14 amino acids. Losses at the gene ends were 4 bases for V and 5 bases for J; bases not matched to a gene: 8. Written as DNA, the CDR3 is TGTGCCAGCAGTTCCTTAACAGGGGCCCACGAGCAGTACTTC. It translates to CASSSLTGAHEQYF.

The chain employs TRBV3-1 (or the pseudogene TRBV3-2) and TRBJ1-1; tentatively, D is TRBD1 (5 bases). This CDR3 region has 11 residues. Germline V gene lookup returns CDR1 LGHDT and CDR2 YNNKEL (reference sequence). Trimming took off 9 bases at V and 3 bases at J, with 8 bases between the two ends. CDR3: CARSQDTEAFF. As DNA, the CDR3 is TGTGCCAGATCACAGGACACTGAAGCTTTCTTT.

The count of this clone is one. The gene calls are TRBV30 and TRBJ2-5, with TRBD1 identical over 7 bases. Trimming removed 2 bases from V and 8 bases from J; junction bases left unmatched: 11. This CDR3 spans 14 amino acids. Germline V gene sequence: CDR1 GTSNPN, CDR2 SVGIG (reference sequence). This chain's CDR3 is CAWSKRGQGVTQYF. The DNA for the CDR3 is TGTGCCTGGAGTAAAAGGGGGCAGGGGGTTACCCAGTACTTC.

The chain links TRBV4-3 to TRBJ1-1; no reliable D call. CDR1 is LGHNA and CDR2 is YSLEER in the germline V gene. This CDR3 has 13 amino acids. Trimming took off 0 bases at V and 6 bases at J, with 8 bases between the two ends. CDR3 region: CASSQEPGAEAFF. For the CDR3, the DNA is TGCGCCAGCAGCCAAGAACCGGGAGCTGAAGCTTTCTTT.

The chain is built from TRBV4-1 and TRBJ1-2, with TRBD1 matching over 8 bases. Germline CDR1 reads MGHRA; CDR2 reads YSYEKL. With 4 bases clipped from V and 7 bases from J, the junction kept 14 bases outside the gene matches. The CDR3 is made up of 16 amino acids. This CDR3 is CASSPSLTGAAIGYTF. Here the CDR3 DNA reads TGCGCCAGCAGCCCCTCCTTGACAGGGGCGGCTATTGGCTACACCTTC.

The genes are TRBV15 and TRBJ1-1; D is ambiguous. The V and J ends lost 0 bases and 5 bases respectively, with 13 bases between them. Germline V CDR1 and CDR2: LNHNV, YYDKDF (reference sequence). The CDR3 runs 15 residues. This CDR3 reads CATSRDRRRVTEAFF. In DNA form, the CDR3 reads TGTGCCACCAGCAGAGATCGGAGGAGGGTAACTGAAGCTTTCTTT.

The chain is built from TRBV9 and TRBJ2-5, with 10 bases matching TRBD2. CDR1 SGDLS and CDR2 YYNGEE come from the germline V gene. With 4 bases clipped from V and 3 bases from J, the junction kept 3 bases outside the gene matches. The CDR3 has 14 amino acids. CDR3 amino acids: CASSPGLAEETQYF. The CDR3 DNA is TGTGCCAGCAGCCCCGGACTAGCGGAAGAGACCCAGTACTTC.

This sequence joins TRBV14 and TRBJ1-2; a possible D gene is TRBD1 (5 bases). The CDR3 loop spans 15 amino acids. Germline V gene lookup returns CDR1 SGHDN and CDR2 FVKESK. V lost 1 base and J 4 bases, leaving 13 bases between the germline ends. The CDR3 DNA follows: TGTGCCAGCAGCCAAGGAGGGGCCGGGAGCTATGGCTACACCTTC. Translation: CASSQGGAGSYGYTF.

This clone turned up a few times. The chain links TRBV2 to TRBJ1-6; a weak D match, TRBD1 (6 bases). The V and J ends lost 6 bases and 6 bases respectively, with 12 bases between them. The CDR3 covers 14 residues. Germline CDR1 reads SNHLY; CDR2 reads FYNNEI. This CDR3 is CASRDRVANSPLHF. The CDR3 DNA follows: TGTGCCAGCAGGGACAGAGTAGCTAATTCACCCCTCCACTTT.

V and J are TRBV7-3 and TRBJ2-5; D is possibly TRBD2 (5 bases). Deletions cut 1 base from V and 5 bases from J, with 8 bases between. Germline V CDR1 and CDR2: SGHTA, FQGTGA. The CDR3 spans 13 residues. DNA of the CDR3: TGTGCCAGCAGCTTAATTAGGGAGGAGACCCAGTACTTC. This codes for CASSLIREETQYF.

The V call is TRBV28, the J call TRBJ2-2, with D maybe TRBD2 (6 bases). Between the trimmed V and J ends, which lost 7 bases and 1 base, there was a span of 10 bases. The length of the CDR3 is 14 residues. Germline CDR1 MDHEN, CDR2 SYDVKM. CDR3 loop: CASTVGGNTGELFF. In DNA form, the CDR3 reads TGTGCCAGCACCGTCGGGGGGAACACCGGGGAGCTGTTTTTT. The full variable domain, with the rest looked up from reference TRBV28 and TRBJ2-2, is DVKVTQSSRYLVKRTGEKVFLECVQDMDHENMFWYRQDPGLGLRLIYFSYDVKMKEKGDIPEGYSVSREKKERFSLILESASTNQTSMYLCASTVGGNTGELFFGEGSRLTVL.

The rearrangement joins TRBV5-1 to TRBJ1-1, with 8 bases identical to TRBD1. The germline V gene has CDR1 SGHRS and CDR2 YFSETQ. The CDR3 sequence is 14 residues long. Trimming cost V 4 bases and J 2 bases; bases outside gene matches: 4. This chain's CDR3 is CASSNGQGNTEAFF. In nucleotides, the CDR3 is TGCGCCAGCAGCAACGGACAGGGAAACACTGAAGCTTTCTTT.

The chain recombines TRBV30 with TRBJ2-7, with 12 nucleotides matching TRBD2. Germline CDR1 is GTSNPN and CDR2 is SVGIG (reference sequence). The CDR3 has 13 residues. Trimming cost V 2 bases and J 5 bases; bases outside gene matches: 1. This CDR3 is CAWSRLAGDEQYF. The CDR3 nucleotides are TGTGCCTGGAGTAGACTAGCGGGAGACGAGCAGTACTTC. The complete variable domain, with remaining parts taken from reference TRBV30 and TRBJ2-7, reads SQTIHQWPATLVQPVGSPLSLECTVEGTSNPNLYWYRQAAGRGLQLLFYSVGIGQISSEVPQNLSASRPQDRQFILSSKKLLLSDSGFYLCAWSRLAGDEQYFGPGTRLTVT.

CDR3 sequence (DNA): TGCGCCAGCAGCTTGGACGGGGTTCTATTTCGGTATGGCTACACCTTC. Translated: CASSLDGVLFRYGYTF. The J gene is TRBJ1-2, the V gene TRBV5-1; D not certain. The CDR3 extends over 16 amino acids. V lost 0 bases and J 5 bases, leaving 17 bases between the germline ends. Germline V gene sequence: CDR1 SGHRS, CDR2 YFSETQ.

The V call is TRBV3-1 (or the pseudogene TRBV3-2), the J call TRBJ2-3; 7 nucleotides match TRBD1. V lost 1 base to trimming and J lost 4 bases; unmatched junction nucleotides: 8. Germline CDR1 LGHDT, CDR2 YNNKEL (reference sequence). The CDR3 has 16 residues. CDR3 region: CASSQALTGLADTQYF. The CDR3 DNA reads TGTGCCAGCAGCCAAGCCTTGACAGGGTTGGCAGATACGCAGTATTTT.

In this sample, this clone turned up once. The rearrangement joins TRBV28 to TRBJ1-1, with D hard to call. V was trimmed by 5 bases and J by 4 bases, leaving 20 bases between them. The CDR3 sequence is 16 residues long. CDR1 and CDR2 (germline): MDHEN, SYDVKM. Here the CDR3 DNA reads TGTGCCAGCAGTAGTGTGCTGGGCTCCCCATCCACTGAAGCTTTCTTT. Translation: CASSSVLGSPSTEAFF.

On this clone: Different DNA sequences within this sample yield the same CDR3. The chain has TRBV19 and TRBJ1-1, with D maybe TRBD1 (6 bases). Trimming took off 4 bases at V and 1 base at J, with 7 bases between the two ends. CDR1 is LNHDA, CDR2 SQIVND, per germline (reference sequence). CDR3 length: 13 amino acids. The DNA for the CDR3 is TGTGCCAGTAGTAGGACAGAGAACACTGAAGCTTTCTTT. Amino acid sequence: CASSRTENTEAFF. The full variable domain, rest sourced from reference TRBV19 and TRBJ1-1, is DGGITQSPKYLFRKEGQNVTLSCEQNLNHDAMYWYRQDPGQGLRLIYYSQIVNDFQKGDIAEGYSVSREKKESFPLTVTSAQKNPTAFYLCASSRTENTEAFFGQGTRLTVV.